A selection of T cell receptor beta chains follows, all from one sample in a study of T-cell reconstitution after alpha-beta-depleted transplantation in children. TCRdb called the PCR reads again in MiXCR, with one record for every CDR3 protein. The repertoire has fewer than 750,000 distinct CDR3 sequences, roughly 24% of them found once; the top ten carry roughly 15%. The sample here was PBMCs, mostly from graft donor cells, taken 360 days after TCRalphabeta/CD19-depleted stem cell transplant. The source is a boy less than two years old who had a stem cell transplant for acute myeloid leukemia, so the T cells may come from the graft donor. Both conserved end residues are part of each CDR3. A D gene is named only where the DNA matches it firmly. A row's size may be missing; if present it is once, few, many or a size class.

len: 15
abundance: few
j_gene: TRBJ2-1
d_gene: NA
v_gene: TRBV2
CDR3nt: TGTGCCAGCAGTAGGTCCCCGTTCCCCCACAATGAGCAGTTCTTC
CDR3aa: CASSRSPFPHNEQFF

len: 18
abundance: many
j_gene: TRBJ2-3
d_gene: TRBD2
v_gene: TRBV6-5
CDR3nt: TGTGCCAGCAGTTTAAACTCGTTAGCGGGGGGGGACACAGATACGCAGTATTTT
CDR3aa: CASSLNSLAGGDTDTQYF

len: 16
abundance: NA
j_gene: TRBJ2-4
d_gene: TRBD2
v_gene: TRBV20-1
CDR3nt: TGCAGTGCTAGATCGATTGGCGGGGGAGCCAAAAACATTCAGTACTTC
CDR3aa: CSARSIGGGAKNIQYF

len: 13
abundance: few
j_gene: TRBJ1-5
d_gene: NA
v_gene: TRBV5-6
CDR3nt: TGTGCCAGCAGCAGCGCCCTAGGTCAGCCCCAGCATTTT
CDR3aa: CASSSALGQPQHF

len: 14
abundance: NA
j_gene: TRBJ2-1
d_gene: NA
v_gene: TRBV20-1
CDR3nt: TGCAGTGCTTCTCAAAGCGGGCCAGGCGATGAGCAGTTCTTC
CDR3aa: CSASQSGPGDEQFF

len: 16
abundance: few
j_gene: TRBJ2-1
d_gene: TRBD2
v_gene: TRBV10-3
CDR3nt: TGTGCCATCAGTGAGAACGGCGGGGGAGGATACAATGAGCAGTTCTTC
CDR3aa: CAISENGGGGYNEQFF

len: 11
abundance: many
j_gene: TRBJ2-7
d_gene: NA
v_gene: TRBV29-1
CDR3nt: TGCAGCGTTGTGGGGTATTACGAGCAGTACTTC
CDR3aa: CSVVGYYEQYF

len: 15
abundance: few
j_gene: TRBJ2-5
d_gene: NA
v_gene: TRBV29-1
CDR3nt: TGCAGCGTTGAAGGCGGATCGGACTCTCAAGAGACCCAGTACTTC
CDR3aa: CSVEGGSDSQETQYF

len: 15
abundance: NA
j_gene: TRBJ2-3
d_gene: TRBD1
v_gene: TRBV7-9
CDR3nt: TGTGCCAGCAGCCCCGAGGACAGGGCTACAGATACGCAGTATTTT
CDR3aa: CASSPEDRATDTQYF

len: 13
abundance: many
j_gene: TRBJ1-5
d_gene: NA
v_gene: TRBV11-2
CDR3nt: TGTGCCAGCAGCTTAGGGGTTCGCCAGCCCCAGCATTTT
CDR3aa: CASSLGVRQPQHF

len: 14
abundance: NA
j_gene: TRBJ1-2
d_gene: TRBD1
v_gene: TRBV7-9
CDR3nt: TGTGCCAGCAGCTTCGGACAGGATAACTATGGCTACACCTTC
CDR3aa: CASSFGQDNYGYTF

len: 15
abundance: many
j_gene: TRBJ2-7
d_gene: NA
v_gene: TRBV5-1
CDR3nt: TGCGCCAGCAGCTTGGACGGGGGCCGCTCCTACGAGCAGTACTTC
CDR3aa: CASSLDGGRSYEQYF

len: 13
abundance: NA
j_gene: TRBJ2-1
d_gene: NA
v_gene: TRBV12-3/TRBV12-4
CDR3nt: TGTGCCAGCAGTTTGAGAACGTACAATGAGCAGTTCTTC
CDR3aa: CASSLRTYNEQFF

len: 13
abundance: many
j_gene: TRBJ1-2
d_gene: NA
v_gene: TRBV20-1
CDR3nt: TGCAGTGCTGGGACATACTATAACTATGGCTACACCTTC
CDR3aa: CSAGTYYNYGYTF

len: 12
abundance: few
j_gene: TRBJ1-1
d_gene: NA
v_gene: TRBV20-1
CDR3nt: TGCAGTGCTAGACGGATTGGGACTGAAGCTTTCTTT
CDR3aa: CSARRIGTEAFF

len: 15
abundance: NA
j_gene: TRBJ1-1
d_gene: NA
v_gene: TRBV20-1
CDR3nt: TGCAGTGCTAGAGAACTTCGGGAGAGGAACACTGAAGCTTTCTTT
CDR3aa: CSARELRERNTEAFF

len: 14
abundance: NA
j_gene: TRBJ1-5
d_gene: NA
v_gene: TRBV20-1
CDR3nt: TGCAGTGCTAGACGGGGGGGTAGCAATCAGCCCCAGCATTTT
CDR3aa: CSARRGGSNQPQHF

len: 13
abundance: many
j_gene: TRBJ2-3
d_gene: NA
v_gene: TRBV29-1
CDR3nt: TGCAGCGTTGAATACCGGGAGACAGATACGCAGTATTTT
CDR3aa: CSVEYRETDTQYF

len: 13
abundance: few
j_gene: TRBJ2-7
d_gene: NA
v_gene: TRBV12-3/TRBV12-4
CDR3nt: TGTGCCAGCAGTTTAGGTCCCCATTACGAGCAGTACTTC
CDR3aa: CASSLGPHYEQYF